Given below is one T cell receptor (beta chain) in context. Its antigen is undetermined. The data originate from a study of shared clonotypes between healthy human individuals. General study results and limits: Memory subsets generally showed smaller estimated richness than naive subsets did. An effect of sequencing depth on clonotype sharing among donors was expected.

The CDR3 has 15 residues. Germline V CDR1 and CDR2: KGHSH, LQKENI. V gave up 1 base and J gave up 1 base, with 10 bases separating them. Genomic DNA of every subset was divided equally among multiple immunoSEQ plates. Sequenced by immunoSEQ multiplex PCR; TCRdb stores in-frame clones only, minus some. The table lists about 2.3 million clones, 80% to 95% of them singletons, with 0.37% in the top ten. The V gene is TRBV18, the J gene TRBJ2-5; D remains unclear. The clonotype was recovered from a young man in good health. Some clones in this sample may be carry-over from other donors' samples. The sample was naive CD4+ T cells from PBMCs. As to subset: CD45RA+ positively selected. The CDR3 protein is CASSPLIGVQETQYF. CDR3 sequence (DNA): TGTGCCAGCTCACCACTCATCGGAGTCCAAGAGACCCAGTACTTC.